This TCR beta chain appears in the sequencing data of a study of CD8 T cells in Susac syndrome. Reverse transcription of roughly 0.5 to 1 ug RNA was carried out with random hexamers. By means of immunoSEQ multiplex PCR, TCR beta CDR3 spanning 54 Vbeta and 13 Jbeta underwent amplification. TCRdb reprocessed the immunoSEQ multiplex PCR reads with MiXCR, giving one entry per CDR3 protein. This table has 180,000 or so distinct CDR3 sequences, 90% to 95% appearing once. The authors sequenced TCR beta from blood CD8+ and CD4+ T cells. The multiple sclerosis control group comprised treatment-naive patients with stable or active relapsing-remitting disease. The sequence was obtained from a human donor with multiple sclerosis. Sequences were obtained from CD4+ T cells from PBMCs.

CDR3 coding DNA: TGCAGCGTTGAAGGGACAGGGAACGGCTACACCTTC. This translates into CSVEGTGNGYTF. The V gene is TRBV29-1, the J gene TRBJ1-2; 8 bases align to TRBD1. The CDR3 spans 12 residues. Germline V gives CDR1 SQVTM, CDR2 ANQGSEA. The trim removed 1 base at V and 8 bases at J, leaving 3 bases unmatched. The full variable domain, completed using reference TRBV29-1 and TRBJ1-2, is SAVISQKPSRDICQRGTSLTIQCQVDSQVTMMFWYRQQPGQSLTLIATANQGSEATYESGFVIDKFPISRPNLTFSTLTVSNMSPEDSSIYLCSVEGTGNGYTFGSGTRLTVV.